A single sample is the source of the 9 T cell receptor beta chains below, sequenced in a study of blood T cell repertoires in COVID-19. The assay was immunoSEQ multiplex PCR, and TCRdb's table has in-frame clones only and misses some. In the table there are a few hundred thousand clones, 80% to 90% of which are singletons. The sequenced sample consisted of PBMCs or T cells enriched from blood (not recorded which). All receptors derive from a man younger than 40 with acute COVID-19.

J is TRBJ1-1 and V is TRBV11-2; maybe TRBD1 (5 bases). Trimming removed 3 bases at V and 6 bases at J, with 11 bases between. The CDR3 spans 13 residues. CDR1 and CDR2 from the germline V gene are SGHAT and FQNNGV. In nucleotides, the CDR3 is TGTGCCAGCAGCTTGGTTAAAGGGGCTGAAGCTTTCTTT. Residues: CASSLVKGAEAFF.

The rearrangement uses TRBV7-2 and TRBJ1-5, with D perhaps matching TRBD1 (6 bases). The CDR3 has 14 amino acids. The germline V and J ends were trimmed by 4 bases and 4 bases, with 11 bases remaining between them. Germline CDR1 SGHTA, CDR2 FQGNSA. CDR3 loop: CASSSQTGNQPQHF. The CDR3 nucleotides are TGTGCCAGCAGCTCTCAGACAGGAAATCAGCCCCAGCATTTT.

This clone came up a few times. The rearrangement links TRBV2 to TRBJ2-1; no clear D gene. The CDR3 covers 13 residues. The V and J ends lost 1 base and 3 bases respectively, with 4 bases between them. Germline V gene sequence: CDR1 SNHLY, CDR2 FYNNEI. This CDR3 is CASSEGSYNEQFF. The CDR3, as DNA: TGTGCCAGCAGTGAAGGCAGCTACAATGAGCAGTTCTTC.

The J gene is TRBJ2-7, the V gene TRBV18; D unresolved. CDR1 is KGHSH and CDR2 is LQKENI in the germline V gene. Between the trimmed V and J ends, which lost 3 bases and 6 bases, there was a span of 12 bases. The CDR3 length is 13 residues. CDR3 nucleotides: TGTGCCAGCTCACCTCCGGAGTACGGCGAGCAGTACGTC. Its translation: CASSPPEYGEQYV.

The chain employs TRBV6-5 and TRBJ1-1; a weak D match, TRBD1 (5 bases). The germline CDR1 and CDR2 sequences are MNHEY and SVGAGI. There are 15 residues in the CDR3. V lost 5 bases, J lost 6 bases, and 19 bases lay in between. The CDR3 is CASSTQGGISAEAFF. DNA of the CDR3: TGTGCCAGCAGTACCCAGGGAGGGATTAGCGCTGAAGCTTTCTTT.

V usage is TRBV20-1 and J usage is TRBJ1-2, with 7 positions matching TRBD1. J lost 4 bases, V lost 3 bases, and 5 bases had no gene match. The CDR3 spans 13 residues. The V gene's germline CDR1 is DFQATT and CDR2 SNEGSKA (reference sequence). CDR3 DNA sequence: TGCAGTGCTAGTGGGGCAGGGGGCTATGGCTACACCTTC. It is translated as CSASGAGGYGYTF.

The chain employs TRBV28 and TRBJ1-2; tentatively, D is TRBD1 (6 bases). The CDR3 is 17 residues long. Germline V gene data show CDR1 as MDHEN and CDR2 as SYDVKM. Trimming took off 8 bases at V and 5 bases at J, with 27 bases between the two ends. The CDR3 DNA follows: TGTGCCAGCGGCTTGGGAGGGGACCCAAAGGGGGGGTATGGCTACACCTTC. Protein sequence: CASGLGGDPKGGYGYTF.

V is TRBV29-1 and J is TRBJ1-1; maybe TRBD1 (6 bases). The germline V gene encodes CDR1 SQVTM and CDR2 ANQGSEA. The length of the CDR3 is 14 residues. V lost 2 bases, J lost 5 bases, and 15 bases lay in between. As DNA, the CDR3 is TGCAGCGTTGAACCCACAGGGCTTGGGACTGAAGCTTTCTTT. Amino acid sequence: CSVEPTGLGTEAFF.

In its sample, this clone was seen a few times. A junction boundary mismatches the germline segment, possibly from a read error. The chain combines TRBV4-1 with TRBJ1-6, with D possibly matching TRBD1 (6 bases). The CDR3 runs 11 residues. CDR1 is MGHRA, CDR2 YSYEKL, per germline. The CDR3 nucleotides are TGCGCCAGCAGCCAAGGGGGGACAATTGTCTTT. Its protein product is CASSQGGTIVF.